The clone carrying this T cell receptor beta chain showed up many times. Its cognate antigen is unknown. Amplification of TCR alpha and beta CDR3 regions from RNA used iRepertoire nested multiplex PCR. Input was roughly 100-450 ng of tissue mRNA or PBMC total RNA. TCRdb redid the calling of the multiplex PCR reads with MiXCR, one entry per CDR3 protein. The sample has 100,000 to 150,000 distinct CDR3 sequences; less than 30% are singletons. The entry originates in a study of glioma-infiltrating T cells. Broader study findings: Non-neoplastic patients had below-expected tissue-blood divergence, while all gliomas exceeded expectation. Tissue and blood shared very few CDR3 sequences.

CDR3 length: 13 residues. Trimming removed 6 bases at V and 3 bases at J, with 12 bases between. Germline loops: CDR1 MNHNS, CDR2 SASEGT. The TCR sequence derives from a human donor with low-grade glioma or glioblastoma, undergoing nonglioma brain surgery, or in good health (not recorded which). Sequenced input: glioma tissue, nonneoplastic brain tissue, or PBMCs (not recorded which). The chain uses TRBV6-1 and TRBJ2-7; D might be TRBD2 (6 bases). The CDR3 coding sequence is TGTGCCAGCAGACTAGCCCTTAACTACGAGCAGTACTTC. Amino acids: CASRLALNYEQYF.